This TCR beta chain was profiled in a study of T cell repertoires in cytomegalovirus infection. Study as a whole: Indications of both CMV infection and matching HLA type were provided by public TCR beta signatures.

Comment on this clonotype: The antigen remains unidentified.

Overall study findings and caveats: HLA-C-restricted, CMV-specific TCR beta clonotypes were dominant ex vivo.

TCRdb reprocessed the reads via MiXCR and lists one record per CDR3 protein. The sample contains hundreds of thousands of distinct CDR3 sequences, about 24% of which appear only once. V lost 0 bases and J lost 1, with 11 bases in between. The CDR3 runs to 16 residues. Per the germline V gene, CDR1 is SGHNT and CDR2 is YYREEE (reference sequence). The TCR sequence derives from a human donor in good health (CMV status not recorded). Some clones in this sample may be carry-over from other donors' samples. Sequenced: CD8+ T cells from PBMCs. The chain couples TRBV5-4 to TRBJ2-1; D is uncertain. CDR3 loop: CASSLDASGSYNEQFF. In nucleotides, the CDR3 is TGTGCCAGCAGCTTGGACGCCTCGGGTTCCTACAATGAGCAGTTCTTC.